This is a list of T cell receptor beta chains from one sample in a study of blood T cell repertoires in COVID-19. The protocol was immunoSEQ multiplex PCR, while the TCRdb copy is restricted to in-frame clones and leaves out a portion. The sample consists of tens of thousands of clones, around 80% of them appearing once. Sequencing was done on a sample of peripheral blood. These receptor sequences come from a woman aged 80 or over with acute or convalescent COVID-19. Each CDR3 is given with its conserved first and last residue. Each record gives: D gene, clone size, J gene, V gene, CDR3 DNA, CDR3 protein. D genes are given only for firm matches. Part of the rows lack a size; the others show once, few, many or a class for expanded clones.

d_gene: .; abundance: .; j_gene: TRBJ1-1; v_gene: TRBV3-1/TRBV3-2; CDR3nt: TGTGCCAGCACCCCGGTAGCAGGGACTGAAGCTTTCTTT; CDR3aa: CASTPVAGTEAFF
d_gene: TRBD1; abundance: .; j_gene: TRBJ1-2; v_gene: TRBV11-2; CDR3nt: TGTGCCAGCAGTGACAGGGGAAGAAATGGCTACACCTTC; CDR3aa: CASSDRGRNGYTF
d_gene: .; abundance: few; j_gene: TRBJ2-7; v_gene: TRBV12-1; CDR3nt: TGTGCCAGCAGCTTTGCACCATGGACAGGGAGGAGTGACGAGCAGTACTTC; CDR3aa: CASSFAPWTGRSDEQYF
d_gene: .; abundance: .; j_gene: TRBJ2-7; v_gene: TRBV6-5; CDR3nt: TGTGCCAGCCTTACTCTCTCCTACGAGCAGTACTTC; CDR3aa: CASLTLSYEQYF
d_gene: .; abundance: few; j_gene: TRBJ2-1; v_gene: TRBV14; CDR3nt: TGTGCCAGCAGCCCCGGGAGAAGCTCCTACAATGAGCAGTTCTTC; CDR3aa: CASSPGRSSYNEQFF
d_gene: .; abundance: .; j_gene: TRBJ2-7; v_gene: TRBV9; CDR3nt: TGTGCCAGCAGCTCGGGACTCGACTACGAGCAGTACTTC; CDR3aa: CASSSGLDYEQYF
d_gene: TRBD2; abundance: few; j_gene: TRBJ2-3; v_gene: TRBV5-1; CDR3nt: TGCGCCAGCAGCCTGGCGGGGGGTGCTGGGGCAGATACGCAGTATTTT; CDR3aa: CASSLAGGAGADTQYF
d_gene: .; abundance: .; j_gene: TRBJ2-7; v_gene: TRBV4-2; CDR3nt: TGTGCCAGCAGCCCCCACCCCGCAGGGGTCGAGCAGTACTTC; CDR3aa: CASSPHPAGVEQYF
d_gene: .; abundance: few; j_gene: TRBJ2-5; v_gene: TRBV5-5; CDR3nt: TGTGCCAGCAGCTTCATGAGCGTACAAGAGACCCAGTACTTC; CDR3aa: CASSFMSVQETQYF
d_gene: .; abundance: .; j_gene: TRBJ1-5; v_gene: TRBV21-1; CDR3nt: .; CDR3aa: CASSKVGRGNQPQHF
d_gene: .; abundance: .; j_gene: TRBJ1-1; v_gene: TRBV3-1/TRBV3-2; CDR3nt: TGTGCCAGCAGCCCAAGCCGTATCGGGGGGCGAGCTTTCTTT; CDR3aa: CASSPSRIGGRAFF
d_gene: TRBD1; abundance: .; j_gene: TRBJ2-7; v_gene: TRBV7-2; CDR3nt: TGTGCCAGCAGCCCCGAGGGGACAGGCTCCTACGAGCAGTACTTC; CDR3aa: CASSPEGTGSYEQYF
d_gene: .; abundance: .; j_gene: TRBJ2-1; v_gene: TRBV29-1; CDR3nt: TGCAGCGTTGAAGTTAACTTCTACAATGAGCAGTTCTTC; CDR3aa: CSVEVNFYNEQFF
d_gene: .; abundance: few; j_gene: TRBJ1-6; v_gene: TRBV20-1; CDR3nt: TGCAGTGCTAGTGAGACAGCCAATTCACCCCTCCACTTT; CDR3aa: CSASETANSPLHF
d_gene: .; abundance: once; j_gene: TRBJ1-6; v_gene: TRBV28; CDR3nt: TGTGCCAGCAGTTTGTCAGGGAAGGGTTCACCCCTCCACTTT; CDR3aa: CASSLSGKGSPLHF
d_gene: .; abundance: few; j_gene: TRBJ1-3; v_gene: TRBV19; CDR3nt: TGTGCCAGTCGTGAAGGGAGCTCTGGAAACACCATATATTTT; CDR3aa: CASREGSSGNTIYF
d_gene: TRBD1; abundance: .; j_gene: TRBJ1-5; v_gene: TRBV7-6; CDR3nt: TGTGCCAGCAGCCTGATGGGACAGGGGACCGCTCAGCCCCAGCATTTT; CDR3aa: CASSLMGQGTAQPQHF
d_gene: TRBD1; abundance: .; j_gene: TRBJ1-5; v_gene: TRBV19; CDR3nt: TGTGCCAGTAGTATAGCGGGGACAGGGGGAATCAATCAGCCCCAGCATTTT; CDR3aa: CASSIAGTGGINQPQHF
d_gene: TRBD2; abundance: .; j_gene: TRBJ2-7; v_gene: TRBV11-2; CDR3nt: TGTGCCAGCAGCGGGGGACTAGCGGGTGAGCAGTACTTC; CDR3aa: CASSGGLAGEQYF
d_gene: .; abundance: .; j_gene: TRBJ1-2; v_gene: TRBV9; CDR3nt: TGTGCCAGCAGCGTAGGGAGGGGACCTAACTATGGCTACACCTTC; CDR3aa: CASSVGRGPNYGYTF
d_gene: TRBD1; abundance: once; j_gene: TRBJ2-5; v_gene: TRBV4-2; CDR3nt: TGTGCCAGCAGCCCCTACGGGACAGTGCAAGAGACCCAGTACTTC; CDR3aa: CASSPYGTVQETQYF
d_gene: .; abundance: .; j_gene: TRBJ2-3; v_gene: TRBV7-9; CDR3nt: TGTGCCAGCAGGGGGGTCAGGGGAGAAAGCGTGGGCACAGATACGCAGTATTTT; CDR3aa: CASRGVRGESVGTDTQYF
d_gene: .; abundance: .; j_gene: TRBJ2-1; v_gene: TRBV29-1; CDR3nt: TGCAGCGTTGAAGATAGGCGCCAGGGCGATGAGCAGTTCTTC; CDR3aa: CSVEDRRQGDEQFF
d_gene: TRBD1; abundance: once; j_gene: TRBJ2-7; v_gene: TRBV9; CDR3nt: TGTGCCAGCAGCGTCAGGGACAGCCCAACAGGCGAGCAGTACTTC; CDR3aa: CASSVRDSPTGEQYF
d_gene: TRBD2; abundance: .; j_gene: TRBJ2-5; v_gene: TRBV29-1; CDR3nt: TGCAGCGTTGAAATCTCGACTAGCGGCCGGTATCTCGCCCAGTACTTC; CDR3aa: CSVEISTSGRYLAQYF
d_gene: .; abundance: .; j_gene: TRBJ1-3; v_gene: TRBV12-5; CDR3nt: TGTGCTAGTGGTTTAAGACAGGCGGGAAACACCATATATTTT; CDR3aa: CASGLRQAGNTIYF
d_gene: TRBD2; abundance: .; j_gene: TRBJ2-1; v_gene: TRBV11-2; CDR3nt: TGTGCCAGCAGCTTCTTTAGGAGACTAGCGGGAGGAGGAGGGGGTGAGCAGTTCTTC; CDR3aa: CASSFFRRLAGGGGGEQFF
d_gene: .; abundance: .; j_gene: TRBJ2-2; v_gene: TRBV6-6; CDR3nt: TGTGCCAGCAGTCCGCCTAGGACAGCCCTAACTTACACCGGGGAGCTGTTTTTT; CDR3aa: CASSPPRTALTYTGELFF
d_gene: TRBD2; abundance: .; j_gene: TRBJ2-5; v_gene: TRBV24-1; CDR3nt: TGTGCCACCAGTGGCACAACTAGCGGGAATCCCCTGTACCAAGAGACCCAGTACTTC; CDR3aa: CATSGTTSGNPLYQETQYF
d_gene: .; abundance: once; j_gene: TRBJ2-6; v_gene: TRBV2; CDR3nt: TGTGCCAGCAGTGAGAGGGATTCTGGGGCCAACGTCCTGACTTTC; CDR3aa: CASSERDSGANVLTF
d_gene: .; abundance: .; j_gene: TRBJ2-6; v_gene: TRBV27; CDR3nt: TGTGCCAGCAGTGTACAGCGGACTGGGGCCAACGTCCTGACTTTC; CDR3aa: CASSVQRTGANVLTF
d_gene: TRBD1; abundance: .; j_gene: TRBJ1-5; v_gene: TRBV2; CDR3nt: TGTGCCAGCAGTGACGCGACAGGGATCAATCAGCCCCAGCATTTT; CDR3aa: CASSDATGINQPQHF
d_gene: .; abundance: once; j_gene: TRBJ2-7; v_gene: TRBV10-1; CDR3nt: TGCGCCAGCAGTGACCGTTCCTACGAGCAGTACTTC; CDR3aa: CASSDRSYEQYF
d_gene: .; abundance: once; j_gene: TRBJ2-3; v_gene: TRBV18; CDR3nt: TGTGCCAGCTCACCGGAGCAGGACATTTACACAGATACGCAGTATTTT; CDR3aa: CASSPEQDIYTDTQYF
d_gene: TRBD1; abundance: .; j_gene: TRBJ1-5; v_gene: TRBV28; CDR3nt: TGTGCCAGTTTAGACAGGGGGAGTTATAGCAATCAGCCCCAGCATTTT; CDR3aa: CASLDRGSYSNQPQHF
d_gene: .; abundance: .; j_gene: TRBJ1-1; v_gene: TRBV21-1; CDR3nt: TGTGCCAGCAGCCGGACAGGGGTGAACACTGAAGCTTTCTTT; CDR3aa: CASSRTGVNTEAFF
d_gene: TRBD2; abundance: .; j_gene: TRBJ2-7; v_gene: TRBV6-2/TRBV6-3; CDR3nt: TGTGCCAGCAGTAGGAGTAGCGGGGGGGCTGAGTCCTACGAGCAGTACTTC; CDR3aa: CASSRSSGGAESYEQYF
d_gene: .; abundance: .; j_gene: TRBJ2-2; v_gene: TRBV19; CDR3nt: TGTGCCAGTAGTCCAAACACCGGGGAGCTGTTTTTT; CDR3aa: CASSPNTGELFF
d_gene: .; abundance: .; j_gene: TRBJ1-5; v_gene: TRBV6-5; CDR3nt: TGTGCCAGCAGTTACTCTTTCTCCACAAATCAGCCCCAGCATTTT; CDR3aa: CASSYSFSTNQPQHF
d_gene: TRBD1; abundance: once; j_gene: TRBJ1-2; v_gene: TRBV19; CDR3nt: TGTGCCACCTCGGGGGCAGGGGGCCCCGGATATGGCTACACCTTC; CDR3aa: CATSGAGGPGYGYTF
d_gene: .; abundance: once; j_gene: TRBJ1-4; v_gene: TRBV4-2; CDR3nt: TGTGCCAGCAGCCTCGGGGGTGACCCTAATGAAAAACTGTTTTTT; CDR3aa: CASSLGGDPNEKLFF
d_gene: .; abundance: few; j_gene: TRBJ1-1; v_gene: TRBV24-1; CDR3nt: TGTGCCACCCGCCGGGGAGAAGAAGCTTTCTTT; CDR3aa: CATRRGEEAFF
d_gene: TRBD2; abundance: .; j_gene: TRBJ2-5; v_gene: TRBV5-4; CDR3nt: TGTGCCAGCAGCTTGCCAGCGGGAGTTCAAGAGACCCAGTACTTC; CDR3aa: CASSLPAGVQETQYF
d_gene: TRBD1; abundance: few; j_gene: TRBJ1-3; v_gene: TRBV5-4; CDR3nt: TGTGCCAGCAGCTTGCCCACAGGGGGAACCATATATTTT; CDR3aa: CASSLPTGGTIYF
d_gene: TRBD2; abundance: .; j_gene: TRBJ2-7; v_gene: TRBV10-2; CDR3nt: TGCGCCAGCAGTGAGTTGGGGACTAGCGCCTTC; CDR3aa: CASSELGTSAF
d_gene: TRBD2; abundance: .; j_gene: TRBJ2-1; v_gene: TRBV19; CDR3nt: TGTGCCAGTAAATCCCTAGCGGGAGGGATTATTAATGAGCAGTTCTTC; CDR3aa: CASKSLAGGIINEQFF
d_gene: TRBD1; abundance: .; j_gene: TRBJ1-2; v_gene: TRBV19; CDR3nt: TGTGCCAGTAGTCCCCCGGGACAGGGCGCGTACCGTGGCTACACCTTC; CDR3aa: CASSPPGQGAYRGYTF
d_gene: .; abundance: few; j_gene: TRBJ1-3; v_gene: TRBV10-3; CDR3nt: TGTGCCACGAACCCCTCGGGGTCTGGAAACACCATATATTTT; CDR3aa: CATNPSGSGNTIYF
d_gene: TRBD1; abundance: .; j_gene: TRBJ2-7; v_gene: TRBV6-5; CDR3nt: TGTGCCACCATAAACAGACAGGGGGCCTCGAGTGAGCAGTACTTC; CDR3aa: CATINRQGASSEQYF
d_gene: .; abundance: .; j_gene: TRBJ2-7; v_gene: TRBV6-5; CDR3nt: TGTGCCAGCAGTTCCCTACTCGGTAGTGTCGAGCAGTACTTC; CDR3aa: CASSSLLGSVEQYF
d_gene: TRBD2; abundance: .; j_gene: TRBJ2-1; v_gene: TRBV20-1; CDR3nt: TGCAGTGCTAGTAATAGCGGGAACAATGAGCAGTTCTTC; CDR3aa: CSASNSGNNEQFF
d_gene: .; abundance: .; j_gene: TRBJ2-1; v_gene: TRBV20-1; CDR3nt: TGCAGTGCTAGTCGGGGGACGGTGAACAATGAGCAGTTCTTC; CDR3aa: CSASRGTVNNEQFF
d_gene: TRBD2; abundance: .; j_gene: TRBJ2-1; v_gene: TRBV11-2; CDR3nt: TGTGCCAGCAGCTTCCTAGCGGGGGGGGATGAGCAGTTCTTC; CDR3aa: CASSFLAGGDEQFF
d_gene: TRBD2; abundance: .; j_gene: TRBJ2-3; v_gene: TRBV7-9; CDR3nt: TGTGCCAGCAGCTTGACGGGGGGGAGCACAGATACGCAGTATTTT; CDR3aa: CASSLTGGSTDTQYF
d_gene: .; abundance: once; j_gene: TRBJ1-2; v_gene: TRBV10-2; CDR3nt: TGCGCCAGCAGTCCCGGGATTCAAGGCTACACCTTC; CDR3aa: CASSPGIQGYTF
d_gene: TRBD1; abundance: few; j_gene: TRBJ1-4; v_gene: TRBV3-1/TRBV3-2; CDR3nt: TGTGCCAGCAGCCAAGGGATACAGGGGGCTGAAAAACTGTTTTTT; CDR3aa: CASSQGIQGAEKLFF
d_gene: .; abundance: once; j_gene: TRBJ1-1; v_gene: TRBV6-1; CDR3nt: TGTGCCAGCAGTGACCCAGGGAACACTGAAGCTTTCTTT; CDR3aa: CASSDPGNTEAFF